Below are 31 T cell receptor beta chains sequenced from a single sample in a study of radiotherapy plus CTLA-4 blockade in lung cancer. Profiling relied on immunoSEQ multiplex PCR, and the TCRdb table lists in-frame clones only, not all of them. The sample lists roughly 50,000 clones, roughly 90% seen once, with about 7.2% in the top ten. The starting material was peripheral blood, obtained from a patient treated with radiotherapy plus ipilimumab. The receptors were sampled from a human donor with non-small cell lung cancer whose response to radiotherapy plus ipilimumab could not be evaluated.

The chain recombines TRBV21-1 with TRBJ1-2. TRBV21-1 is given as a pseudogene. The CDR3 covers 15 residues. The CDR3 loop reads CASSREGKETRGYTF. The CDR3 nucleotides read TGTGCCAGCAGCAGGGAGGGTAAGGAGACGCGAGGCTACACCTTC.

The rearrangement uses TRBV4-3 and TRBJ1-6, with 7 bases lining up with TRBD1. The CDR3 consists of 16 residues. The J segment lost 7 bases and the V segment lost 0 bases, leaving 6 bases of the junction unmatched. Germline V lookup: CDR1 LGHNA, CDR2 YSLEER. CDR3 loop: CASSQEYDRVNSPLHF. Here the CDR3 DNA reads TGCGCCAGCAGCCAAGAATATGACAGGGTAAATTCACCCCTCCACTTT.

This sequence joins TRBV25-1 and TRBJ2-3; 9 positions agree with TRBD1. CDR1 and CDR2 from the germline V gene are MGHDK and SYGVNS. The CDR3 is 14 amino acids. The junction had 5 bases not matched to a gene; V was cut back by 7 bases and J by 3 bases. The CDR3 DNA reads as TGTGCCAGCAAGTTGACAGGGGGTACAGATACGCAGTATTTT. It codes for CASKLTGGTDTQYF. The full variable domain, rest sourced from reference TRBV25-1 and TRBJ2-3, is EADIYQTPRYLVIGTGKKITLECSQTMGHDKMYWYQQDPGMELHLIHYSYGVNSTEKGDLSSESTVSRIRTEHFPLTLESARPSHTSQYLCASKLTGGTDTQYFGPGTRLTVL.

This clone was detected once. The V and J genes are TRBV28 and TRBJ1-2, with a possible D match to TRBD1 (5 bases). The V and J ends lost 7 bases and 6 bases respectively, with 9 bases between them. This CDR3 region has 11 residues. The germline CDR1 and CDR2 sequences are MDHEN and SYDVKM. For the CDR3, the DNA is TGTGCCAGCATGGGACTAAATGGCTACACCTTC. It yields the protein CASMGLNGYTF.

The chain combines TRBV5-1 with TRBJ2-3; D possibly corresponds to TRBD2 (6 bases). CDR1 is SGHRS, CDR2 YFSETQ, per germline. The CDR3 runs to 16 residues. V lost 0 bases to trimming and J lost 2 bases, with 13 bases between them. The CDR3 nucleotides read TGCGCCAGCAGCTTGGAGGATAGCGGATACACAGATACGCAGTATTTT. Protein product: CASSLEDSGYTDTQYF.

The chain combines TRBV7-2 with TRBJ2-5; no clear D gene. CDR3 length equals 11 residues. Germline V gene lookup returns CDR1 SGHTA and CDR2 FQGNSA. V lost 4 bases to trimming and J lost 2 bases, with 2 bases between them. CDR3 loop: CASSSQETQYF. CDR3 DNA: TGTGCCAGCAGCTCTCAAGAGACCCAGTACTTC.

The chain links TRBV13 to TRBJ1-3; D not resolved. CDR3 length: 15 amino acids. Trimming removed 8 bases from V and 0 bases from J, with 14 bases in between. CDR1 and CDR2 (germline): PRHDT, FYEKMQ (reference sequence). The CDR3 DNA reads as TGTGCCAGCTTGGACTATCGGCTCTCTGGAAACACCATATATTTT. This codes for CASLDYRLSGNTIYF.

The rearrangement joins TRBV9 to TRBJ2-1; 7 nucleotides agree with TRBD2. Per germline, CDR1 SGDLS and CDR2 YYNGEE. The CDR3 runs 19 residues. With V trimmed by 1 base and J by 8 bases, 21 bases remained unmatched. The DNA for the CDR3 is TGTGCCAGCAGCGTACGGGGGGATCGCGGCAAGCTAGCCGTTCATGAGCAGTTCTTC. Translating it yields CASSVRGDRGKLAVHEQFF.

The CDR3 loop reads CASIKLTGPQETQYF. The CDR3 DNA is TGTGCCAGCATAAAACTTACAGGGCCCCAAGAGACCCAGTACTTC. The chain links TRBV7-2 to TRBJ2-5, with TRBD1 as a possible D gene (6 bases). Trimming removed 7 bases at V and 1 base at J, with 16 bases between. This CDR3 spans 15 amino acids. CDR1 is SGHTA and CDR2 is FQGNSA in the germline V gene.

This rearrangement joins TRBV19 to TRBJ1-4; D may be TRBD1 (6 bases). This CDR3 contains 16 residues. The germline CDR1 and CDR2 sequences are LNHDA and SQIVND (reference sequence). The V end lost 3 bases, the J end lost 4 bases, and 15 bases lay between the germline ends. CDR3 sequence reads: CASSIRYRDRNEKLFF. The CDR3 DNA follows: TGTGCCAGTAGTATCAGATACAGGGACCGTAATGAAAAACTGTTTTTT.

The gene calls are TRBV11-2 and TRBJ2-3, with 8 bases that match TRBD1. Germline CDR1 is SGHAT and CDR2 is FQNNGV. Trimming at V came to 0 bases and at J to 0 bases, leaving 5 bases not matched to a gene. CDR3 length: 17 amino acids. CDR3 loop: CASSLDYQGASTDTQYF. DNA of the CDR3: TGTGCCAGCAGCTTAGATTACCAGGGGGCCAGCACAGATACGCAGTATTTT.

The chain links TRBV11-2 to TRBJ2-3, with TRBD1 matching 7 bases. Per the germline V gene, CDR1 is SGHAT and CDR2 is FQNNGV. The CDR3 is 15 residues long. The V and J ends lost 2 bases and 5 bases, in that order; junction bases with no gene match: 7. The CDR3 DNA follows: TGTGCCAGCAGCTTACGGTTGAGGGGGCGAGATACGCAGTATTTT. Its translation: CASSLRLRGRDTQYF.

The rearrangement uses TRBV18 and TRBJ1-5; 9 nucleotides agree with TRBD1. There are 14 residues in the CDR3. Germline V gene data show CDR1 as KGHSH and CDR2 as LQKENI. Trimming removed 5 bases from V and 3 bases from J; junction bases left unmatched: 2. CDR3 in amino acids: CASSTGGVNQPQHF. CDR3 sequence (DNA): TGTGCCAGCTCAACAGGGGGCGTCAATCAGCCCCAGCATTTT.

The chain links TRBV6-1 to TRBJ1-6, with D perhaps matching TRBD1 (5 bases). Germline V gene lookup returns CDR1 MNHNS and CDR2 SASEGT. Trimming removed 4 bases at V and 8 bases at J, with 9 bases between. The CDR3 is 13 residues long. As DNA, the CDR3 is TGTGCCAGCAGTGTATCAGGGTATTCACCCCTCCACTTT. This sequence encodes CASSVSGYSPLHF.

The genes are TRBV10-1 and TRBJ2-7, with D possibly TRBD2 on 5 matching bases. The V end was cut by 8 bases, the J end by 1 base, with 12 bases between. The CDR3 has 13 amino acids. Germline V gene lookup returns CDR1 WNHNN and CDR2 SYGVQD (reference sequence). The CDR3 bases are TGCGCCAGCCCTAGAGGGAGATCCTACGAGCAGTACTTC. Its protein is CASPRGRSYEQYF.

In its sample, this clone was seen a few times. The chain combines TRBV7-9 with TRBJ2-1, with 7 bases matching TRBD2. Germline V gives CDR1 SEHNR, CDR2 FQNEAQ (reference sequence). After removal of 3 bases from V and 5 bases from J, the junction contained 13 bases not matched to a gene. The CDR3 contains 17 residues. CDR3 region: CASSFPQLAGDHNEQFF. DNA of the CDR3: TGTGCCAGCAGCTTTCCCCAGCTGGCGGGGGACCACAATGAGCAGTTCTTC.

This chain connects TRBV9 to TRBJ1-3, with D possibly being TRBD1 (5 bases). This CDR3 is built from 15 residues. Germline CDR1 SGDLS, CDR2 YYNGEE. V was cut by 2 bases and J by 1 base, with 10 bases left in between. The CDR3 is CASSVQGLSGNTIYF. In nucleotides, the CDR3 is TGTGCCAGCAGCGTCCAGGGTTTATCTGGAAACACCATATATTTT.

CDR3 in amino acids: CASSPFGRDANTGELFF. As DNA, the CDR3 is TGTGCCAGCAGCCCCTTTGGACGGGATGCGAACACCGGGGAGCTGTTTTTT. The rearrangement links TRBV9 to TRBJ2-2; D is possibly TRBD2 (5 bases). This CDR3 has 17 amino acids. Trimming cost V 4 bases and J 0 bases, with 16 bases left between them. CDR1 SGDLS and CDR2 YYNGEE come from the germline V gene.

The chain links TRBV28 to TRBJ1-2, with TRBD1 matching over 9 bases. CDR3 length: 14 amino acids. Germline-derived CDR1 and CDR2 are MDHEN and SYDVKM. With 4 bases clipped from V and 4 bases from J, the junction kept 4 bases outside the gene matches. The CDR3 sequence: CASSYGTGLYGYTF. In DNA form, the CDR3 reads TGTGCCAGCAGTTACGGGACAGGGCTCTATGGCTACACCTTC.

The chain has TRBV9 and TRBJ2-1, with 7 positions matching TRBD2. CDR3 length equals 16 residues. V lost 0 bases, J lost 7 bases, and 10 bases stayed unmatched. CDR1 and CDR2 (germline): SGDLS, YYNGEE. The CDR3 nucleotides are TGTGCCAGCAGCGTAGGGGTCCAGCGGGGAGAGAATGAGCAGTTCTTC. Encoded protein: CASSVGVQRGENEQFF.

This chain uses TRBV7-2 with TRBJ2-5; 12 bases fit TRBD2. Trimming removed 8 bases from V and 3 bases from J; junction bases left unmatched: 7. The CDR3 consists of 15 residues. The germline gives CDR1 SGHTA, CDR2 FQGNSA. The CDR3 loop is CASLRTSGEEETQYF. CDR3 DNA: TGTGCCAGCCTCCGGACTAGCGGGGAAGAAGAGACCCAGTACTTC.

V is TRBV6-5 and J is TRBJ2-2, with 7 bases aligning to TRBD1. CDR3 size: 14 residues. Germline V lookup: CDR1 MNHEY, CDR2 SVGAGI. J was trimmed by 6 bases and V by 5 bases; bases with no gene match: 6. In DNA, the CDR3 is TGTGCCAGCAGTGCTCCCCAGGGGGCCGGGGAGCTGTTTTTT. Translating it yields CASSAPQGAGELFF.

The V gene is TRBV15, the J gene TRBJ2-7, with D possibly being TRBD2 (6 bases). This CDR3 is built from 15 residues. Trimming pared 6 bases from V and 1 base from J, leaving 16 bases between. Germline V gene lookup returns CDR1 LNHNV and CDR2 YYDKDF (reference sequence). The CDR3 sequence: CATRGGRENSYEQYF. The DNA for the CDR3 is TGTGCCACCAGGGGAGGTAGGGAGAATTCCTACGAGCAGTACTTC.

V gene TRBV7-9 combines with J gene TRBJ2-2, with 12 bases lining up with TRBD1. Germline-derived CDR1 and CDR2 are SEHNR and FQNEAQ (reference sequence). Trimming removed 8 bases from V and 5 bases from J; junction bases left unmatched: 9. The CDR3 has 16 residues. CDR3 coding DNA: TGTGCCAGCTCGCGCCTGGGACAGGGGGCGACCGGGGAGCTGTTTTTT. It specifies CASSRLGQGATGELFF.

This chain's CDR3 is CASSRPGQGNTGELFF. The CDR3 region has the DNA TGTGCCAGCAGCCGTCCGGGACAGGGGAACACCGGGGAGCTGTTTTTT. The chain links TRBV28 to TRBJ2-2; 9 nucleotides match TRBD1. This CDR3 contains 16 residues. Germline V gene sequence: CDR1 MDHEN, CDR2 SYDVKM. The junction had 6 bases not matched to a gene; V was cut back by 6 bases and J by 1 base.

The chain is built from TRBV27 and TRBJ2-7; 7 positions agree with TRBD1. V dropped 6 bases and J dropped 6; count of bases not matched to a gene: 14. This CDR3 has 15 amino acids. CDR1 and CDR2 from the germline V gene are MNHEY and SMNVEV (reference sequence). The CDR3 DNA is TGTGCCAGCAGGCTAGGGACAGCCCTTTCGGTCGAGCAGTACTTC. It encodes CASRLGTALSVEQYF.

CDR3 residues: CASSSGLAGGPERYEQYF. The CDR3 DNA is TGTGCCAGCAGCTCCGGACTAGCGGGAGGGCCGGAGCGGTACGAGCAGTACTTC. V and J are TRBV7-2 and TRBJ2-7; 15 bases line up with TRBD2. J lost 4 bases, V lost 4 bases, and 11 bases had no gene match. There are 18 residues in the CDR3. The germline CDR1 and CDR2 sequences are SGHTA and FQGNSA.

This sequence joins TRBV7-8 and TRBJ1-5; 7 bases fit TRBD1. CDR3 size: 17 residues. Germline CDR1 SGHVS, CDR2 FQNEAQ. V was clipped by 1 base and J by 3 bases; unmatched bases: 9. DNA for the CDR3: TGTGCCAGCAGCTTAGGATCCAACAGGGGATTCAATCAGCCCCAGCATTTT. Protein sequence: CASSLGSNRGFNQPQHF. The whole variable domain, filled in from reference TRBV7-8 and TRBJ1-5, reads GAGVSQSPRYKVAKRGQDVALRCDPISGHVSLFWYQQALGQGPEFLTYFQNEAQLDKSGLPSDRFFAERPEGSVSTLKIQRTQQEDSAVYLCASSLGSNRGFNQPQHFGDGTRLSIL.

The genes are TRBV7-9 and TRBJ1-1; 8 bases agree with TRBD1. With 3 bases clipped from V and 1 base from J, the junction kept 1 base outside the gene matches. This CDR3 region has 14 residues. Looked up from germline, CDR1 is SEHNR and CDR2 is FQNEAQ (reference sequence). CDR3 in DNA: TGTGCCAGCAGCTTCGGACAGGGGAACACTGAAGCTTTCTTT. Encoded protein: CASSFGQGNTEAFF.

The count of this clone is one. V gene TRBV11-2 combines with J gene TRBJ2-7; TRBD2 aligns across 8 bases. In germline, CDR1 is SGHAT, CDR2 FQNNGV. This CDR3 spans 15 amino acids. The junction had 6 bases not matched to a gene; V was cut back by 1 base and J by 4 bases. The CDR3 loop is CASSLAAGGAYEQYF. The CDR3 DNA reads as TGTGCCAGCAGCTTAGCGGCGGGAGGCGCGTACGAGCAGTACTTC.

V and J are TRBV2 and TRBJ1-2, with D maybe TRBD1 (6 bases). Germline-derived CDR1 and CDR2 are SNHLY and FYNNEI. This CDR3 contains 15 residues. V lost 4 bases and J lost 8, with 20 bases in between. The chain's CDR3 is CASSGVPTGIEGYTF. DNA of the CDR3: TGTGCCAGCAGTGGGGTCCCGACAGGTATAGAAGGCTACACCTTC.